Each of the 3 T cell receptor beta chains below was sequenced from the same sample in a study of T cells in Graves' hyperthyroidism and ophthalmopathy. It was RNA transcripts that yielded the amplified TCR beta CDR3 regions. HTBI primers were used for first-round RT-PCR of the TCR CDR3. Each CDR3 protein gets one entry after TCRdb re-called the multiplex PCR reads with MiXCR. The sample shows a few hundred thousand distinct CDR3 sequences, around 16% of them seen only once. Sequencing was carried out using blood. The receptor source for this set is a woman under 40 with Graves' hyperthyroidism.

The chain combines TRBV29-1 with TRBJ2-7, with 14 positions matching TRBD2. Germline CDR1 SQVTM, CDR2 ANQGSEA. Trimming took 3 bases from V and 5 from J; bases not matched to a gene: 3. The CDR3 consists of 14 residues. CDR3 DNA sequence: TGCAGCGTTGAGGGACTAGCGGGAGTCCACGAGCAGTACTTC. Its protein product is CSVEGLAGVHEQYF.

This clonotype has ten or more counts. The chain recombines TRBV28 with TRBJ2-3; 8 bases are shared with TRBD2. CDR1 and CDR2 (germline): MDHEN, SYDVKM. CDR3 length: 17 residues. V gave up 2 bases and J gave up 0 bases; unmatched junction bases: 7. CDR3 protein: CASSLRYSGTSTDTQYF. The CDR3 coding sequence is TGTGCCAGCAGTTTACGATATAGCGGGACTAGCACAGATACGCAGTATTTT. The full variable domain, its missing parts supplied by reference TRBV28 and TRBJ2-3, is DVKVTQSSRYLVKRTGEKVFLECVQDMDHENMFWYRQDPGLGLRLIYFSYDVKMKEKGDIPEGYSVSREKKERFSLILESASTNQTSMYLCASSLRYSGTSTDTQYFGPGTRLTVL.

This clonotype was detected many times. The chain recombines TRBV2 with TRBJ2-2, with 8 nucleotides matching TRBD1. The CDR3 has 15 amino acids. V gave up 5 bases and J gave up 2 bases; unmatched junction bases: 4. The germline V gene encodes CDR1 SNHLY and CDR2 FYNNEI. CDR3 nucleotide sequence: TGTGCCAGCAGTATAGGACAGGGAAACACCGGGGAGCTGTTTTTT. Translated, it gives CASSIGQGNTGELFF.